This TCR beta chain is drawn from a study of T-cell memory formation after mild COVID-19. TCRdb recomputed calls from the 5' RACE reads with MiXCR, one row per CDR3 protein. The data show 100,000 to 120,000 distinct CDR3 sequences, roughly a sixth seen once. The length of the CDR3 is 15 residues. CDR1 and CDR2 from the germline V gene are SGHRS and YFSETQ. V was shortened by 0 bases and J by 2 bases, with 12 bases between the two germline ends. The TCR originated in a man aged 18 to 30 who had mild COVID-19 (a few samples of this study predate the infection). Cell type and time point are not known. The chain employs TRBV5-1 and TRBJ2-7; D is undetermined. Sequenced material: PBMCs or a T cell subset sorted from them (not recorded which). CDR3 in amino acids: CASSLGAVYPYEQYF. The CDR3 DNA reads TGCGCCAGCAGCTTGGGAGCCGTATACCCCTACGAGCAGTACTTC.